This T cell receptor beta chain was obtained from a study of cytomegalovirus exposure and HLA in healthy donors. Study overall: Both the 120 or so validation repertoires and the 666 first-cohort repertoires used the same platform, as reported by a later analysis.

As for this clone: Its specificity is unknown.

Regarding the study as a whole: A subsequent analysis found that TCR clusters from the first cohort also tended to co-occur in the approximately 130 validation repertoires, with about 94% of cluster scores above 0. The study labeled 150 or so TCR beta chains cytomegalovirus-associated.

The table came from immunoSEQ multiplex PCR; TCRdb's copy has only in-frame clones and leaves some out. The repertoire includes more than 85,000 clones, around 90% of them detected once, and around 1.9% sits in the top ten. The approximately 120-subject validation cohort, separate from the 666-subject first cohort, included the donors. Germline V gives CDR1 SGHKS, CDR2 YYEKEE (reference sequence). Deletions cut 2 bases from V and 2 bases from J, with 9 bases between. The CDR3 runs 14 residues. This TCR came from a woman aged 18-30 years in good health and CMV-seronegative. The sequenced sample consisted of PBMCs. The rearrangement joins TRBV5-5 to TRBJ2-3; D perhaps matches TRBD2 (6 bases). The CDR3 nucleotides read TGTGCCAGCAGCTTACTAGCAGACACAGATACGCAGTATTTT. Translating it yields CASSLLADTDTQYF.